This T cell receptor beta chain was documented in a study of cytomegalovirus exposure and HLA in healthy donors. Study-level findings and limits: A missense DCLRE1C variant was associated with V- and J-gene trimming of TCR beta chains in a later analysis, and an independent cohort replicated the association. Immune exposure was documented only through CMV serostatus.

60 Vbeta and 13 Jbeta primers were used in PCR. Using immunoSEQ multiplex PCR, the repertoire was profiled, and TCRdb retains in-frame clones only, with some absent. The sample records approximately 300,000 clones, about 83% being singletons. V lost 1 base and J lost 0; bases outside the gene matches: 4. Germline CDR1 SGHTA, CDR2 FQGNSA. The CDR3 extends over 16 amino acids. Turning to this clone: Its antigen is not identified.

V is TRBV7-2 and J is TRBJ2-3, with 7 bases matching TRBD2. This sequence originates from a woman aged 40 to 49 in good health and CMV-seropositive. Sequenced input: PBMCs. The CDR3 sequence is CASSLEFSGSTDTQYF. DNA for the CDR3: TGTGCCAGCAGCTTAGAATTTAGCGGGAGCACAGATACGCAGTATTTT.